The rows below give T cell receptor beta chains drawn from one sample of a study of blood T cell repertoires in COVID-19. The table came from immunoSEQ multiplex PCR; TCRdb's copy has only in-frame clones and leaves some out. The sample lists some 390,000 clones; more than 70% were seen once. Sequences were obtained from peripheral blood. Receptors originate from an older woman with COVID-19, enrolled during active disease. Each CDR3 is given without its conserved first and last residue. The order of the fields is clone size, D gene, V gene, CDR3 protein. The D gene is left open where the match is weak. Size is omitted from some rows. Given values are once, few, many or a class for expanded clones.

abundance: -
d_gene: TRBD1
v_gene: TRBV13
CDR3aa: ASGTRDRGRISSYEQY

abundance: once
d_gene: TRBD1
v_gene: TRBV2
CDR3aa: ASSGDRNSNQPQH

abundance: -
d_gene: -
v_gene: TRBV5-4
CDR3aa: ASSKPQGNEQF

abundance: -
d_gene: -
v_gene: TRBV7-2
CDR3aa: ASSRQLSNQPQH

abundance: -
d_gene: -
v_gene: TRBV5-1
CDR3aa: ASSPPTGKRNTGELF

abundance: -
d_gene: TRBD2
v_gene: TRBV5-1
CDR3aa: ASSLGTSGQETQY

abundance: -
d_gene: TRBD1
v_gene: TRBV5-1
CDR3aa: ASSFLGQGPDTQY

abundance: -
d_gene: -
v_gene: TRBV18
CDR3aa: ASSPPSTETQY

abundance: -
d_gene: -
v_gene: TRBV7-7
CDR3aa: ASSFATGIQETQY

abundance: -
d_gene: -
v_gene: TRBV5-1
CDR3aa: ASSPGHMSRSTDTQY

abundance: -
d_gene: -
v_gene: TRBV5-1
CDR3aa: ASIQVGASGTEAF

abundance: -
d_gene: -
v_gene: TRBV5-1
CDR3aa: ASTPGRLTGELF

abundance: -
d_gene: TRBD1
v_gene: TRBV19
CDR3aa: ASSPGTDYEQY

abundance: -
d_gene: TRBD1
v_gene: TRBV5-1
CDR3aa: ASSQDRGFYGYT

abundance: few
d_gene: TRBD2
v_gene: TRBV3-1/TRBV3-2
CDR3aa: ASSPAGASTDTQY

abundance: few
d_gene: TRBD1
v_gene: TRBV2
CDR3aa: ASSTDRDTIY

abundance: -
d_gene: TRBD1
v_gene: TRBV5-1
CDR3aa: ASSLTGGGNQPQH

abundance: -
d_gene: -
v_gene: TRBV19
CDR3aa: ASPNRPPYEQY

abundance: -
d_gene: TRBD1
v_gene: TRBV5-1
CDR3aa: ASSLAPSAGGDLYEQY

abundance: -
d_gene: -
v_gene: TRBV18
CDR3aa: ASSPVTGQPYEQY

abundance: -
d_gene: TRBD1
v_gene: TRBV14
CDR3aa: ASSQDQTGRQF

abundance: -
d_gene: -
v_gene: TRBV28
CDR3aa: ASRLDKHYGYT

abundance: -
d_gene: -
v_gene: TRBV11-2
CDR3aa: ASSSEGRSGELF

abundance: -
d_gene: -
v_gene: TRBV3-1/TRBV3-2
CDR3aa: ASSPHGGFGNQPQH

abundance: -
d_gene: TRBD1
v_gene: TRBV7-2
CDR3aa: ASSLEDRSGNTIY

abundance: -
d_gene: -
v_gene: TRBV9
CDR3aa: ASSGTDYTDTQY

abundance: once
d_gene: -
v_gene: TRBV5-1
CDR3aa: ASSSWGGTDTQY

abundance: few
d_gene: -
v_gene: TRBV7-9
CDR3aa: ASSLTGRSSTEAF

abundance: -
d_gene: -
v_gene: TRBV7-7
CDR3aa: ASSLSISEGTQY

abundance: -
d_gene: -
v_gene: TRBV19
CDR3aa: ASSTLGQQETQY

abundance: -
d_gene: -
v_gene: TRBV9
CDR3aa: ASSGRENTEAF

abundance: -
d_gene: TRBD1
v_gene: TRBV5-4
CDR3aa: ASSLRQGGSNSPLH

abundance: few
d_gene: TRBD1
v_gene: TRBV14
CDR3aa: ASSQGVAGGIYGYT

abundance: -
d_gene: -
v_gene: TRBV5-1
CDR3aa: ASSLGGAPEAF

abundance: -
d_gene: TRBD1
v_gene: TRBV9
CDR3aa: ASSVDPGTAQETQY

abundance: -
d_gene: -
v_gene: TRBV7-9
CDR3aa: ASSLGGRDSSPLH

abundance: -
d_gene: -
v_gene: TRBV6-5
CDR3aa: ASSLRQSANYGYT

abundance: -
d_gene: TRBD2
v_gene: TRBV6-5
CDR3aa: ASSYSTSGLNEQF

abundance: -
d_gene: -
v_gene: TRBV5-1
CDR3aa: ASSFGRNTEAF

abundance: once
d_gene: -
v_gene: TRBV24-1
CDR3aa: ATSAPPYNEQF

abundance: once
d_gene: -
v_gene: TRBV6-1
CDR3aa: ASSERLYEQY

abundance: -
d_gene: -
v_gene: TRBV7-8
CDR3aa: ASSPTPNYGYT

abundance: -
d_gene: -
v_gene: TRBV13
CDR3aa: ASSLEALTGANTEAF

abundance: -
d_gene: -
v_gene: TRBV11-3
CDR3aa: ASSPRDTGELF

abundance: -
d_gene: -
v_gene: TRBV6-2/TRBV6-3
CDR3aa: ASSYRGDEQY

abundance: -
d_gene: -
v_gene: TRBV6-5
CDR3aa: ASSPQGLTAEAF

abundance: -
d_gene: TRBD2
v_gene: TRBV7-7
CDR3aa: ASSFLGEGETQY

abundance: -
d_gene: TRBD1
v_gene: TRBV9
CDR3aa: ASSVDRGEQY

abundance: -
d_gene: TRBD1
v_gene: TRBV7-3
CDR3aa: ASSLGGQGNEKLF

abundance: -
d_gene: TRBD1
v_gene: TRBV5-1
CDR3aa: ASGGQGLDYGYT

abundance: few
d_gene: -
v_gene: TRBV6-5
CDR3aa: ASSQGPAGELF

abundance: -
d_gene: -
v_gene: TRBV6-1
CDR3aa: ASSEAGASGNTIY

abundance: -
d_gene: TRBD1
v_gene: TRBV5-1
CDR3aa: ASSVDRGAAF